A single sample is the source of the 7 T cell receptor beta chains below, sequenced in a study of chemoradiotherapy in HPV16-positive cancers. Method: immunoSEQ multiplex PCR; TCRdb's copy keeps in-frame clones and lacks some. The table lists about 6,100 clones, over 60% of them singletons. Sequencing used tumor tissue, obtained from a patient who underwent chemoradiotherapy. All receptors derive from a human donor with HPV-associated anogenital cancer.

The J gene is TRBJ2-7, the V gene TRBV6-1, with D hard to call. Trimming removed 1 base from V and 3 bases from J, with 7 bases in between. This CDR3 spans 13 amino acids. The V gene's germline CDR1 is MNHNS and CDR2 SASEGT. The CDR3 coding sequence is TGTGCCAGCAGTGAAGACCCTTTCTACGAGCAGTACTTC. Its translation: CASSEDPFYEQYF.

Of note for this clone: One end of the junction fails to match germline, which may point to a read error. The chain uses TRBV7-7 and TRBJ2-5, with 7 bases lining up with TRBD2. Germline V gives CDR1 SSHAT, CDR2 FNYEAQ (reference sequence). The CDR3 is made up of 15 amino acids. As DNA, the CDR3 is TGTGCTAGCAGCTTAGGGGCGGGAGTACAAGAGACCCAGTACTTC. Translating gives CASSLGAGVQETQYF.

Only a few counts were recorded for this clone. The chain couples TRBV7-6 to TRBJ1-1, with D possibly TRBD1 on 5 matching bases. V was trimmed by 1 base and J by 4 bases, leaving 7 bases between them. This CDR3 is built from 13 residues. Per the germline V gene, CDR1 is SGHVS and CDR2 is FNYEAQ. In DNA form, the CDR3 reads TGTGCCAGCAGCTTAGGCAGGGTCACTGAAGCTTTCTTT. Protein sequence: CASSLGRVTEAFF. Full variable domain (rest looked up from reference TRBV7-6 and TRBJ1-1): GAGVSQSPRYKVTKRGQDVALRCDPISGHVSLYWYRQALGQGPEFLTYFNYEAQQDKSGLPNDRFSAERPEGSISTLTIQRTEQRDSAMYRCASSLGRVTEAFFGQGTRLTVV.

This clone was seen more than once but under ten times. V is TRBV11-2 and J is TRBJ1-2, with a weak D call TRBD1 (6 bases). This CDR3 has 13 residues. The germline V gene has CDR1 SGHAT and CDR2 FQNNGV. The V gene lost 3 bases and the J gene lost 6 bases, with 11 bases spanning the gap. The CDR3: CASSFRAGDGYTF. The CDR3, as DNA: TGTGCCAGCAGCTTTAGGGCAGGGGATGGCTACACCTTC.

The rearrangement joins TRBV28 to TRBJ2-1; D is possibly TRBD2 (5 bases). V dropped 6 bases and J dropped 6 bases, with 24 bases sitting between them. The CDR3 has 17 amino acids. Germline CDR1 and CDR2: MDHEN and SYDVKM. CDR3 amino acids: CASSLSFGLGSFNEQFF. The DNA for the CDR3 is TGTGCCAGCAGCCTCTCTTTCGGACTGGGGAGTTTCAATGAGCAGTTCTTC.

The V call is TRBV28, the J call TRBJ2-7, with 8 bases fitting TRBD2. The germline V gene has CDR1 MDHEN and CDR2 SYDVKM. This CDR3 has 16 amino acids. The ends lost 10 bases at V and 0 bases at J; junction bases unmatched: 14. The CDR3 is CATSGPSGTSSYEQYF. CDR3 nucleotides: TGTGCCACTTCAGGTCCCAGCGGGACTAGCTCCTACGAGCAGTACTTC.

The chain carries TRBV7-9 and TRBJ2-5; 8 nucleotides line up with TRBD2. The CDR3 runs to 19 residues. Germline V gene data show CDR1 as SEHNR and CDR2 as FQNEAQ (reference sequence). V lost 4 bases to trimming and J lost 4 bases; unmatched junction nucleotides: 20. CDR3 bases: TGTGCCAGCAGCTCGTCAGACCCGGGACTAGAGGTTGAAAGAGAGACCCAGTACTTC. Translating gives CASSSSDPGLEVERETQYF.